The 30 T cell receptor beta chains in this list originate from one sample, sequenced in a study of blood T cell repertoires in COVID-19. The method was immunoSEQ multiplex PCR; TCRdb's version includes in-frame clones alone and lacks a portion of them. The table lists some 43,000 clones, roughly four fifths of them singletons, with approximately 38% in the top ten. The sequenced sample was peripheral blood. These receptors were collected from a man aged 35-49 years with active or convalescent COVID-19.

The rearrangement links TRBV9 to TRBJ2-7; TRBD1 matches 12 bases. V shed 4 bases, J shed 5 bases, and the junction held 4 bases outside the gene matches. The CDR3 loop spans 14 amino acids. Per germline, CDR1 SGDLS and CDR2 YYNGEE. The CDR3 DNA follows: TGTGCCAGCAGCCCGGGACAGGGGGCCCACGAGCAGTACTTC. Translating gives CASSPGQGAHEQYF.

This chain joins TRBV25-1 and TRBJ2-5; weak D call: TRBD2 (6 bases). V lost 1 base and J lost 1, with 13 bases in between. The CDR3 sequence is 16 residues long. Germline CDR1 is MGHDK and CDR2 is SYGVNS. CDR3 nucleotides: TGTGCCAGCAGTGAATTCCAAAAAGCGGGCCAAGAGACCCAGTACTTC. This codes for CASSEFQKAGQETQYF.

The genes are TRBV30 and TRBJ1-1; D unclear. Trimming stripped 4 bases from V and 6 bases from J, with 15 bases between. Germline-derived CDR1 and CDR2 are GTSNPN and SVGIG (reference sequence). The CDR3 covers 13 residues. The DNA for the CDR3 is TGTGCCTGGAAAACCCCAGCGTTGGCTGAAGCTTTCTTT. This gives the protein CAWKTPALAEAFF.

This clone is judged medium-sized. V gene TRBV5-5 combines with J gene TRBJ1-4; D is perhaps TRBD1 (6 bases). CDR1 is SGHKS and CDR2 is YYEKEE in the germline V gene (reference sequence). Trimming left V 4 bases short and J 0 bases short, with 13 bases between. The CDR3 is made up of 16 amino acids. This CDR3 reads CASSPLPGATNEKLFF. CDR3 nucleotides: TGTGCCAGCAGCCCTCTGCCAGGGGCAACTAATGAAAAACTGTTTTTT.

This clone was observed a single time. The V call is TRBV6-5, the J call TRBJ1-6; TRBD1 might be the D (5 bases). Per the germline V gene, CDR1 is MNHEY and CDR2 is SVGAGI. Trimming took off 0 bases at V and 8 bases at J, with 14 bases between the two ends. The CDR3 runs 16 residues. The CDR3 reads CASSYSSPGIDSPLHF. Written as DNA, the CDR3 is TGTGCCAGCAGTTACTCATCCCCAGGGATTGATTCACCCCTCCACTTT.

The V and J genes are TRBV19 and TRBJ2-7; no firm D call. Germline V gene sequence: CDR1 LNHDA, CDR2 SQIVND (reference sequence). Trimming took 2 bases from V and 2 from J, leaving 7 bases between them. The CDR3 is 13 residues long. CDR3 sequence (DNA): TGTGCCAGTAGTATATCCCAGACCTACGAGCAGTACTTC. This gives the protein CASSISQTYEQYF.

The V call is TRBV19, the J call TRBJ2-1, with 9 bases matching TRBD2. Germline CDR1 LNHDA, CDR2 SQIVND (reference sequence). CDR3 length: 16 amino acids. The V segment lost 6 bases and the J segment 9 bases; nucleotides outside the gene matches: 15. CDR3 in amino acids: CASRLDSGRHYFEQFF. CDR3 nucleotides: TGTGCCAGTAGGTTAGATAGCGGGAGACATTACTTTGAGCAGTTCTTC.

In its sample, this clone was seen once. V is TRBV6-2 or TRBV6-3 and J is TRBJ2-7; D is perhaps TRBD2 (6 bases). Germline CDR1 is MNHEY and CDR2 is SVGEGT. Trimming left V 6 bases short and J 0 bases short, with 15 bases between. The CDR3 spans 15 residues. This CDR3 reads CASSPPLALSYEQYF. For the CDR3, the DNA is TGTGCCAGCAGCCCCCCCCTAGCGCTCTCCTACGAGCAGTACTTC.

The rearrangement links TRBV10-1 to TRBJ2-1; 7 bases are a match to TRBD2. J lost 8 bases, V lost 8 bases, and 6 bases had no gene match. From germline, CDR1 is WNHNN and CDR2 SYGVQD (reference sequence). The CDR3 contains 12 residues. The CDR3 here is CASRGEGDEQFF. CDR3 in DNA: TGCGCCAGCCGGGGGGAGGGCGATGAGCAGTTCTTC.

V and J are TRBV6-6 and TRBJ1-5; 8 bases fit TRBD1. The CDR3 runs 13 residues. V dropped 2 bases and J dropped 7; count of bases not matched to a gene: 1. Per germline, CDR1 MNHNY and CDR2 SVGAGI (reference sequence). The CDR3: CASSYDRGQPQHF. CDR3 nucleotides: TGTGCCAGCAGTTACGACAGGGGCCAGCCCCAGCATTTT.

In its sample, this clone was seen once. This CDR3 is CASSTHPSGTYNEQFF. In DNA, the CDR3 is TGTGCCAGCAGTACCCACCCTAGCGGGACTTACAATGAGCAGTTCTTC. The chain employs TRBV6-6 and TRBJ2-1; 9 bases line up with TRBD2. Germline V gene sequence: CDR1 MNHNY, CDR2 SVGAGI (reference sequence). The junction had 9 bases not matched to a gene; V was cut back by 5 bases and J by 4 bases. This CDR3 has 16 amino acids.

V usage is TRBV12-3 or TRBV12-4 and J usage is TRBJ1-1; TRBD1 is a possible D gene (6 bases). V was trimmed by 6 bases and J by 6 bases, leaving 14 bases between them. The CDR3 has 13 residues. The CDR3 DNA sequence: TGTGCCAGCAGACCGACAGGCGGTGCTGAAGCTTTCTTT. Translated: CASRPTGGAEAFF.

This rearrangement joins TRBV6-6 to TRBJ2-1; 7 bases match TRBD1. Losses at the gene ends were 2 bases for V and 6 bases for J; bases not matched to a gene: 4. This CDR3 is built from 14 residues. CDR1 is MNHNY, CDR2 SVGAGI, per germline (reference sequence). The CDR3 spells CASSYAQGPNEQFF. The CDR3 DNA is TGTGCCAGCAGTTACGCACAGGGGCCCAATGAGCAGTTCTTC.

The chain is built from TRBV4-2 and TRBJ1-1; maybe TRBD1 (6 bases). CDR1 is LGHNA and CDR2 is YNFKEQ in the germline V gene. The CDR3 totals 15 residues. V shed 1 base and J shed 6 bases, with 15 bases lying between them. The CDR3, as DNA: TGTGCCAGCAGCCAAGGGACAGAGAGGGGCCCTGAAGCTTTCTTT. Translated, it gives CASSQGTERGPEAFF.

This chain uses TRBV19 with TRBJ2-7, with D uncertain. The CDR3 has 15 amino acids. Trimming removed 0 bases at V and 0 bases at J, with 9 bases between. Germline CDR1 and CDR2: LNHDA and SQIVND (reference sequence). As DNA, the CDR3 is TGTGCCAGTAGTATAGAAGCTTGGGCCTCCTACGAGCAGTACTTC. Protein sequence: CASSIEAWASYEQYF.

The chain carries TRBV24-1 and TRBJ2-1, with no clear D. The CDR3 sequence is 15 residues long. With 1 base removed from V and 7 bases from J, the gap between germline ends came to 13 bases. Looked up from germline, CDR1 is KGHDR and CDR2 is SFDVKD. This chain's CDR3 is CATSDFTGQLNEQFF. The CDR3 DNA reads TGTGCCACCAGTGATTTTACGGGTCAACTGAATGAGCAGTTCTTC.

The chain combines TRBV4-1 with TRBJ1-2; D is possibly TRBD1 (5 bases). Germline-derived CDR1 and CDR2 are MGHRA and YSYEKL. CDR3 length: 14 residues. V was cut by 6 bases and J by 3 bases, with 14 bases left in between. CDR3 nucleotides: TGCGCCAGCAGAAATCGCAGGGAAGACTATGGCTACACCTTC. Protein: CASRNRREDYGYTF.

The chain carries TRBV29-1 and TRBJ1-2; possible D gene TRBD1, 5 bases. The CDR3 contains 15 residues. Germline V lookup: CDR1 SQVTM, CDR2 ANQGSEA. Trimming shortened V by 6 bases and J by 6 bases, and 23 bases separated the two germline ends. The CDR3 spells CSVPTGTAEGHGYTF. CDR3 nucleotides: TGCAGCGTCCCAACCGGGACTGCCGAAGGCCATGGCTACACCTTC.

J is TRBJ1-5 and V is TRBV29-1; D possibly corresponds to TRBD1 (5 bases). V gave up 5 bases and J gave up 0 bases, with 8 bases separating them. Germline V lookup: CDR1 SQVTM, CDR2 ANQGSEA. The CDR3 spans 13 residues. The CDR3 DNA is TGCAGCGTTTACCAGGGTAGCAATCAGCCCCAGCATTTT. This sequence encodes CSVYQGSNQPQHF.

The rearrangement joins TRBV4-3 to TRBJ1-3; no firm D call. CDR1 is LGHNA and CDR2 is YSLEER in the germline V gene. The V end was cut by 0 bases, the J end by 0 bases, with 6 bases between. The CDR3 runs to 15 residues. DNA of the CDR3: TGCGCCAGCAGCCAAGATCCCGTCTCTGGAAACACCATATATTTT. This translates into CASSQDPVSGNTIYF.

The CDR3, as DNA: TGTGCCAGCAGCGTCGCAGGGGCGAGCACTGAAGCTTTCTTT. As protein: CASSVAGASTEAFF. J is TRBJ1-1 and V is TRBV5-5; perhaps TRBD1 as D (6 bases). Germline assignment: CDR1 SGHKS and CDR2 YYEKEE (reference sequence). V shed 4 bases and J shed 4 bases, with 14 bases lying between them. The CDR3 consists of 14 residues.

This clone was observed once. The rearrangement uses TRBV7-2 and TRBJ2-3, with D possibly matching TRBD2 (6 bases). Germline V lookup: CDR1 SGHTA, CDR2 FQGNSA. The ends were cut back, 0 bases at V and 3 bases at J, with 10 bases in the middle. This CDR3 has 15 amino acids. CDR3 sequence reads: CASSLALAGTDTQYF. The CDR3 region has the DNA TGTGCCAGCAGCTTAGCGCTGGCGGGGACAGATACGCAGTATTTT.

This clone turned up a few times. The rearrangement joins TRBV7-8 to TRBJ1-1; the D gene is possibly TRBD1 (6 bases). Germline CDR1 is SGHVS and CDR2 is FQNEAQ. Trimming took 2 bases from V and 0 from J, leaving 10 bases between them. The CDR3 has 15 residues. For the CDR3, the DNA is TGTGCCAGCAGCTTAATAGGACAGCTGAACACTGAAGCTTTCTTT. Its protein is CASSLIGQLNTEAFF.

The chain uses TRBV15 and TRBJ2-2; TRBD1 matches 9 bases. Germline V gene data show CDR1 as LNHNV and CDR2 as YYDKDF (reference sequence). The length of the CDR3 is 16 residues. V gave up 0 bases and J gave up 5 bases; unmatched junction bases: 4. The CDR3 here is CATSRDRQGVTGELFF. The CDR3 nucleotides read TGTGCCACCAGCAGAGATAGACAGGGGGTTACCGGGGAGCTGTTTTTT. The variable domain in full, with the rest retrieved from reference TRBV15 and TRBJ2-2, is DAMVIQNPRYQVTQFGKPVTLSCSQTLNHNVMYWYQQKSSQAPKLLFHYYDKDFNNEADTPDNFQSRRPNTSFCFLDIRSPGLGDTAMYLCATSRDRQGVTGELFFGEGSRLTVL.

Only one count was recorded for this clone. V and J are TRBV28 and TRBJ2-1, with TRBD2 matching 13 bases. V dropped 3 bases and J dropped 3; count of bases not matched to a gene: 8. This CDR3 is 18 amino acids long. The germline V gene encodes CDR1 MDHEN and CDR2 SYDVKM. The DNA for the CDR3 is TGTGCCAGCAGTTTTTATCTCGGACTAGCGGGAGACTACAATGAGCAGTTCTTC. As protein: CASSFYLGLAGDYNEQFF.

The CDR3 coding sequence is TGTGCCAGCAGCCTATTCGGAGGAGATACGCAGTATTTT. As protein: CASSLFGGDTQYF. The chain uses TRBV9 and TRBJ2-3; TRBD2 might be the D (5 bases). The CDR3 runs 13 residues. CDR1 and CDR2 from the germline V gene are SGDLS and YYNGEE. Trimming took off 4 bases at V and 5 bases at J, with 11 bases between the two ends.

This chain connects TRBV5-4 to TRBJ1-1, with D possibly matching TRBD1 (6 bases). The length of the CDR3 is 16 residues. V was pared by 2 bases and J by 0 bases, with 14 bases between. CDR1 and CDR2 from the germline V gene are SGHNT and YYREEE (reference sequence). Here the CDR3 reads CASSFGTGTMNTEAFF. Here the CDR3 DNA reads TGTGCCAGCAGCTTCGGTACAGGGACTATGAACACTGAAGCTTTCTTT.

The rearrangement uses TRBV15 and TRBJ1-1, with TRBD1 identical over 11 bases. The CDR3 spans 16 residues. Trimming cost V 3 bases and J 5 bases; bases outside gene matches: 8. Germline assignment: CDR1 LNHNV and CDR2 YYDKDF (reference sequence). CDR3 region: CATSSKDRGLETEAFF. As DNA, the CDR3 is TGTGCCACCAGCAGTAAGGACAGGGGGCTGGAAACTGAAGCTTTCTTT.

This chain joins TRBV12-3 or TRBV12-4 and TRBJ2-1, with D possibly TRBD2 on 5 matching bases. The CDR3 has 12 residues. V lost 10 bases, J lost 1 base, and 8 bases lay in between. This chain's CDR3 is CATGESYNEQFF. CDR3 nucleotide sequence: TGTGCCACCGGGGAATCCTACAATGAGCAGTTCTTC.

The CDR3 region has the DNA TGTGCCAGCAGAGGGACAGCAGATAATTCACCCCTCCACTTT. This encodes CASRGTADNSPLHF. V gene TRBV6-5 combines with J gene TRBJ1-6; TRBD1 matches 7 bases. The CDR3 covers 14 residues. Germline lookup yields CDR1 MNHEY and CDR2 SVGAGI. The ends lost 6 bases at V and 5 bases at J; junction bases unmatched: 4.